The 17 T cell receptor beta chains reported below all come from one sample, sequenced in a study of blood T cell repertoires in COVID-19. Data came from immunoSEQ multiplex PCR; TCRdb stores just in-frame clones and leaves some out. The table records 150,000 to 200,000 clones, 80% to 90% of them present only once. The material sequenced was peripheral blood. The receptors here all came from a woman aged 18 to 35 who had recovered from COVID-19.

Comments on this clone: Different DNA sequences within this sample yield the same CDR3. The chain combines TRBV6-2 or TRBV6-3 with TRBJ2-2; 7 positions match TRBD1. V gave up 2 bases and J gave up 6 bases; unmatched junction bases: 3. Germline CDR1 MNHEY, CDR2 SVGEGT. The CDR3 covers 14 residues. The CDR3 reads CASSYGQGAGELFF. Written as DNA, the CDR3 is TGTGCCAGCAGTTACGGTCAGGGGGCCGGGGAGCTGTTTTTT.

The chain joins TRBV13 to TRBJ2-1; possibly TRBD1 for D (6 bases). The CDR3 runs to 13 residues. Germline-derived CDR1 and CDR2 are PRHDT and FYEKMQ (reference sequence). Trimming took 5 bases from V and 8 from J, leaving 13 bases between them. The CDR3 DNA follows: TGTGCCAGCAGCCCAGGTAGGGGGTATGAGCAGTTCTTC. Translating it yields CASSPGRGYEQFF.

The chain recombines TRBV5-4 with TRBJ1-2; perhaps TRBD1 as D (5 bases). The CDR3 contains 16 residues. Germline V gene sequence: CDR1 SGHNT, CDR2 YYREEE (reference sequence). Trimming cost V 0 bases and J 4 bases, with 16 bases left between them. The CDR3 DNA reads TGTGCCAGCAGCTTGGGGACATCGCCTGCTTCCTATGGCTACACCTTC. Amino acids: CASSLGTSPASYGYTF.

V and J are TRBV5-6 and TRBJ1-4; D might be TRBD1 (5 bases). Trimming took off 4 bases at V and 5 bases at J, with 12 bases between the two ends. This CDR3 is built from 14 residues. Germline-derived CDR1 and CDR2 are SGHDT and YYEEEE. DNA for the CDR3: TGTGCCAGCAGCCCCTGGGGGGACAATGAAAAACTGTTTTTT. This encodes CASSPWGDNEKLFF.

The chain carries TRBV3-1 (or the pseudogene TRBV3-2) and TRBJ1-6; D possibly corresponds to TRBD1 (5 bases). This CDR3 contains 14 residues. Germline V gene sequence: CDR1 LGHDT, CDR2 YNNKEL (reference sequence). V was pared by 1 base and J by 11 bases, with 12 bases between. CDR3 coding DNA: TGTGCCAGCAGCCAAGGGGGCCTGGGGCCACCCCTCCACTTT. Protein product: CASSQGGLGPPLHF.

On this clone itself: The same CDR3 can be traced to other DNA sequences in this sample. The chain uses TRBV19 and TRBJ1-6; 11 nucleotides align to TRBD1. In germline, CDR1 is LNHDA, CDR2 SQIVND (reference sequence). The CDR3 runs to 14 residues. Losses at the gene ends were 6 bases for V and 6 bases for J; bases not matched to a gene: 1. This chain's CDR3 is CASRGTGGNSPLHF. The CDR3, as DNA: TGTGCCAGTAGAGGGACAGGGGGTAATTCACCCCTCCACTTT.

The rearrangement uses TRBV10-3 and TRBJ1-5, with 9 bases that match TRBD1. Losses at the gene ends were 4 bases for V and 5 bases for J; bases not matched to a gene: 6. The germline V gene has CDR1 ENHRY and CDR2 SYGVKD. This CDR3 has 15 residues. DNA for the CDR3: TGTGCCATCAGTGCCGAGGGACAGGGTCATCAGCCCCAGCATTTT. Residues: CAISAEGQGHQPQHF.

CDR3 coding DNA: TGTGCCAGAAGCTTCAAGACGGGAGGGTCCTACGAGCAGTACGTC. It codes for CARSFKTGGSYEQYV. The chain links TRBV5-3 to TRBJ2-7; 8 bases are shared with TRBD2. TRBV5-3 is filed as an ORF, its function uncertain. Trimming took 2 bases from V and 1 from J; bases not matched to a gene: 5. The CDR3 runs 15 residues.

V is TRBV6-2 or TRBV6-3 and J is TRBJ1-2; 7 positions agree with TRBD1. The CDR3 contains 15 residues. Germline V gene lookup returns CDR1 MNHEY and CDR2 SVGEGT. The ends lost 2 bases at V and 4 bases at J; junction bases unmatched: 7. CDR3 in amino acids: CASSYPSTGSYGYTF. The CDR3 nucleotides read TGTGCCAGCAGTTACCCATCGACAGGGAGCTATGGCTACACCTTC.

V usage is TRBV7-3 and J usage is TRBJ2-1; D ambiguous. Germline V gives CDR1 SGHTA, CDR2 FQGTGA. The CDR3 extends over 15 amino acids. Trimming took 5 bases from V and 0 from J, leaving 11 bases between them. CDR3 nucleotides: TGTGCCAGCAGCGTCGTCTCGAGCTCCTACAATGAGCAGTTCTTC. Translated, it gives CASSVVSSSYNEQFF.

This clone appeared once. The chain employs TRBV12-3 or TRBV12-4 and TRBJ1-2, with D perhaps TRBD1 (6 bases). This CDR3 has 13 residues. Deletions cut 2 bases from V and 4 bases from J, with 8 bases between. The CDR3 loop is CASSLSGAYGYTF. As DNA, the CDR3 is TGTGCCAGCAGTTTATCAGGGGCCTATGGCTACACCTTC.

The rearrangement joins TRBV9 to TRBJ1-2; a weak D match, TRBD1 (6 bases). V gave up 7 bases and J gave up 3 bases, with 16 bases separating them. The CDR3 spans 14 residues. In germline, CDR1 is SGDLS, CDR2 YYNGEE. The DNA for the CDR3 is TGTGCCAGCGGGGCAGTTGGGGGCCACTATGGCTACACCTTC. This translates into CASGAVGGHYGYTF.

The CDR3 protein is CASSRGQGGNQPQHF. The CDR3 nucleotides read TGTGCCAGCAGCCGAGGACAGGGGGGAAATCAGCCCCAGCATTTT. V is TRBV5-5 and J is TRBJ1-5; 10 nucleotides match TRBD1. The length of the CDR3 is 15 residues. J gave up 4 bases and V 4 bases, and 5 bases lay outside the gene matches. Germline lookup yields CDR1 SGHKS and CDR2 YYEKEE (reference sequence). Filled out from reference TRBV5-5 and TRBJ1-5, the complete variable domain reads DAGVTQSPTHLIKTRGQQVTLRCSPISGHKSVSWYQQVLGQGPQFIFQYYEKEERGRGNFPDRFSARQFPNYSSELNVNALLLGDSALYLCASSRGQGGNQPQHFGDGTRLSIL.

The chain combines TRBV27 with TRBJ2-5; no clear D gene. Looked up from germline, CDR1 is MNHEY and CDR2 is SMNVEV (reference sequence). This CDR3 contains 15 residues. Deletions cut 0 bases from V and 5 bases from J, with 13 bases between. The CDR3 DNA reads as TGTGCCAGCAGTTTATCTTTTAGAGGTGGTGAGACCCAGTACTTC. Translating it yields CASSLSFRGGETQYF.

CDR3 DNA: TGTGCCATCAGTGAGCCTGAAGCGGGAGACTACAATGAGCAGTTCTTC. Its protein product is CAISEPEAGDYNEQFF. The chain joins TRBV10-3 to TRBJ2-1, with 8 bases fitting TRBD2. Germline CDR1 reads ENHRY; CDR2 reads SYGVKD. The CDR3 spans 16 residues. The trim removed 2 bases at V and 3 bases at J, leaving 6 bases unmatched.

Only one count was recorded for this clone. The chain joins TRBV3-1 (or the pseudogene TRBV3-2) to TRBJ2-1; 9 nucleotides line up with TRBD2. The germline V gene has CDR1 LGHDT and CDR2 YNNKEL (reference sequence). The CDR3 runs to 19 residues. The V segment lost 1 base and the J segment 2 bases; nucleotides outside the gene matches: 12. Here the CDR3 reads CASSQVGGRSGSPYNEQFF. The CDR3 coding sequence is TGTGCCAGCAGCCAAGTCGGGGGTCGTAGCGGGAGCCCCTACAATGAGCAGTTCTTC.

The chain has TRBV6-5 and TRBJ1-5, with D perhaps matching TRBD1 (5 bases). This CDR3 region has 15 residues. The V end lost 0 bases, the J end lost 8 bases, and 14 bases lay between the germline ends. CDR1 MNHEY and CDR2 SVGAGI come from the germline V gene. CDR3: CASSYSSSGWEPQHF. The CDR3, as DNA: TGTGCCAGCAGTTACTCGTCATCAGGGTGGGAGCCCCAGCATTTT.